These T cell receptor beta chains were read from a single sample in a study of ipilimumab plus nivolumab after autologous stem cell transplantation. TCRdb keeps only in-frame clones here, not all; method: immunoSEQ multiplex PCR. The table lists about 83,000 clones, 75% to 85% of them singletons. Sample: PBMCs, taken in a trial of ipilimumab plus nivolumab as post-transplant consolidation. Source of these receptors: a male donor with diffuse large B-cell lymphoma. CDR3s include the opening cysteine and the closing phenylalanine or tryptophan. The D gene is left open where the match is weak. Not every row has a clone size; where given, it reads once, few, many or a size class.

clone size	V gene	J gene	D gene	CDR3 protein	CDR3 DNA
-	TRBV4-2	TRBJ1-1	TRBD1	CASSQETGTEARAFF	TGTGCCAGCAGCCAAGAGACCGGGACAGAGGCCAGAGCTTTCTTT
-	TRBV6-4	TRBJ1-1	-	CASSDPPYTEAFF	TGTGCCAGCAGTGACCCCCCCTACACTGAAGCTTTCTTT
-	TRBV5-1	TRBJ2-1	TRBD2	CASSLGLAGLYNEQFF	TGCGCCAGCAGCTTAGGACTAGCGGGACTATACAATGAGCAGTTCTTC
few	TRBV27	TRBJ1-4	-	CASSSRGARPGEKLFF	TGTGCCAGCAGCTCCCGGGGGGCGAGGCCCGGAGAAAAACTGTTTTTT
-	TRBV6-1	TRBJ2-1	-	CASTTEWSYNEQFF	TGTGCCAGCACAACAGAGTGGTCCTACAATGAGCAGTTCTTC
-	TRBV9	TRBJ1-4	-	CASSPVGGPNEKLFF	TGTGCCAGCAGCCCGGTCGGGGGGCCCAATGAAAAACTGTTTTTT
-	TRBV6-1	TRBJ2-5	TRBD2	CASTKGLAGQETQYF	TGTGCCAGCACCAAGGGACTAGCGGGGCAAGAGACCCAGTACTTC
-	TRBV1	TRBJ2-1	-	CTSRRGWNNEQFF	TGCACCAGCAGGCGCGGCTGGAACAATGAGCAGTTCTTC
once	TRBV6-6	TRBJ2-3	-	CASSRSTDTQYF	TGTGCCAGCAGTCGGAGCACAGATACGCAGTATTTT
-	TRBV5-1	TRBJ1-2	TRBD1	CASSYGQGPYGYTF	TGCGCCAGCAGCTACGGACAGGGCCCTTATGGCTACACCTTC
-	TRBV7-2	TRBJ2-3	TRBD2	CASSQSSSGASTDTQYF	TGTGCCAGCAGCCAATCTTCCAGCGGGGCTAGCACAGATACGCAGTATTTT
-	TRBV14	TRBJ1-3	-	CASSAAGSGNTIYF	TGTGCCAGCAGCGCGGCAGGTTCTGGAAACACCATATATTTT
-	TRBV30	TRBJ2-3	-	CAWSHQGSGDRTQYF	TGTGCCTGGTCACACCAGGGATCGGGGGATCGGACGCAGTATTTT
-	TRBV12-2	TRBJ1-1	-	CASRFGGGRGPNTEAFF	TGTGCAAGTCGCTTCGGAGGCGGCAGGGGCCCGAACACTGAAGCTTTCTTT
-	TRBV10-2	TRBJ1-3	-	CASSDSSSGNTIYF	TGCGCCAGCAGTGACAGCTCCTCTGGAAACACCATATATTTT
-	TRBV18	TRBJ1-1	-	CASSPSGRGTEAFF	TGTGCCAGCTCACCATCGGGCAGGGGCACTGAAGCTTTCTTT
-	TRBV6-5	TRBJ2-3	TRBD1	CASSGTGEDTQYF	TGTGCCAGCAGCGGGACAGGGGAGGATACGCAGTATTTT
-	TRBV4-1	TRBJ2-3	-	CASSQGGLTDTQYF	TGCGCCAGCAGCCAAGGGGGCCTCACAGATACGCAGTATTTT
-	TRBV9	TRBJ2-2	-	CASSLATGELFF	TGTGCCAGCAGTTTGGCCACCGGGGAGCTGTTTTTT
-	TRBV7-6	TRBJ1-2	-	CASSPSGAGYTF	TGTGCCAGCAGCCCCTCTGGGGCAGGCTACACCTTC
-	TRBV7-2	TRBJ1-3	-	CASSRDVLSGNTIYF	TGTGCCAGCAGTCGAGACGTACTCTCTGGAAACACCATATATTTT
-	TRBV5-1	TRBJ2-7	TRBD1	CASSMDRAGPYEQYF	TGCGCCAGCAGCATGGACAGGGCGGGACCCTACGAGCAGTACTTC
-	TRBV30	TRBJ2-2	-	CAWRSAHAAGITGELFF	TGTGCCTGGAGATCTGCCCATGCAGCCGGAATCACCGGGGAGCTGTTTTTT
-	TRBV6-6	TRBJ2-7	-	CASSSQGSYEQYF	TGTGCCAGCAGTTCCCAGGGGTCCTACGAGCAGTACTTC
once	TRBV27	TRBJ1-2	-	CASSPASGVHGYTF	TGTGCCAGCAGTCCCGCGTCGGGAGTCCATGGCTACACCTTC
once	TRBV19	TRBJ1-6	-	CASSTTGNLNSPLHF	TGTGCCAGTAGCACGACTGGCAATCTGAATTCACCCCTCCACTTT
many	TRBV4-1	TRBJ1-1	TRBD1	CASSHGGTGEAFF	TGCGCCAGCAGCCATGGGGGGACAGGGGAAGCTTTCTTT
-	TRBV4-3	TRBJ1-6	TRBD1	CASRYRGNSPLHF	TGCGCCAGCAGATACAGGGGGAATTCACCCCTCCACTTT
-	TRBV5-4	TRBJ2-3	TRBD2	CASSSRLAGGGRTDTQYF	TGTGCCAGCAGCTCCCGACTAGCGGGGGGCGGGCGCACAGATACGCAGTATTTT
-	TRBV10-1	TRBJ1-1	-	CASSEVRGRTEAFF	TGCGCCAGCAGTGAGGTTAGGGGTAGGACTGAAGCTTTCTTT
-	TRBV19	TRBJ2-1	-	CASSIDPPTRSYNEQFF	TGTGCCAGTAGTATAGATCCACCTACCCGCTCCTACAATGAGCAGTTCTTC
-	TRBV7-2	TRBJ2-3	TRBD1	CAVGDRPRTDTQYF	TGTGCCGTCGGGGACAGGCCGCGCACAGATACGCAGTATTTT
-	TRBV7-8	TRBJ2-5	-	CASRKLAGRQETQYF	TGTGCCAGCAGAAAGCTGGCAGGGAGACAAGAGACCCAGTACTTC
once	TRBV5-1	TRBJ2-4	TRBD2	CASSRLAGGENIQYF	TGCGCCAGCAGCCGACTAGCGGGGGGCGAAAACATTCAGTACTTC
-	TRBV9	TRBJ2-1	TRBD2	CASSVGSGANEQFF	TGTGCCAGCAGCGTAGGAAGCGGGGCTAATGAGCAGTTCTTC
once	TRBV5-1	TRBJ2-1	-	CASSLQGAHINEQFF	TGCGCCAGCAGCTTACAGGGCGCGCACATCAATGAGCAGTTCTTC
-	TRBV18	TRBJ2-7	-	CASSQLARGVSYEQYF	TGTGCCAGCTCACAACTGGCGAGGGGTGTTTCCTACGAGCAGTACTTC
-	TRBV18	TRBJ2-7	TRBD2	CASSPGQRGLGQYF	TGTGCCAGCTCACCCGGCCAGCGGGGACTAGGGCAGTACTTC